The TCR beta chain under discussion was sequenced for a study of blood T cell repertoires in COVID-19. Assay used: immunoSEQ multiplex PCR; TCRdb lists only in-frame clones, some missing. The profile covers 220,000 or so clones, with roughly 79% appearing a single time and approximately 1.9% taken by the ten largest. Germline V gene data show CDR1 as SGHDT and CDR2 as YYEEEE. Trimming removed 6 bases from V and 6 bases from J, with 18 bases in between. The CDR3 runs to 14 residues. The sequence was obtained from a woman aged 80 or older with acute or convalescent COVID-19. Sequencing used peripheral blood. The chain carries TRBV5-6 and TRBJ1-2; a possible D gene is TRBD1 (5 bases). CDR3 sequence reads: CASTYTGGEHGYTF. The CDR3 nucleotides are TGTGCCAGCACCTATACAGGAGGGGAACATGGCTACACCTTC.